The rows below give T cell receptor beta chains drawn from one sample of a study of shared clonotypes between healthy human individuals. Sequencing was performed with immunoSEQ multiplex PCR; in TCRdb, only in-frame clones are kept and a portion is missing. Here the sample spans about 2.2 million clones, about 93% being singletons. The source material was naive CD8+ T cells from PBMCs. These receptors originate from a man between 18 and 29 years old in good health. Some clones in this sample may be carry-over from other donors' samples. The CDR3 runs from the conserved cysteine through the conserved F or W. Fields, in order: clone size, J gene, D gene, V gene, CDR3 DNA, CDR3 protein. The D gene is left open where the match is weak. The size field is filled for only some rows; it gives once, few, many or a size class.

clone_size: .
j_call: TRBJ2-7
d_call: .
v_call: TRBV9
cdr3_nt: TGTGCCAGCAGCCCATATAGCGGGACAGGGTTCTACGAGCAGTACTTC
cdr3_aa: CASSPYSGTGFYEQYF

clone_size: .
j_call: TRBJ2-7
d_call: TRBD2
v_call: TRBV27
cdr3_nt: TGTGCCAGCAGTTTAACGATAGCGGGTAAATCCTACGAGCAGTACTTC
cdr3_aa: CASSLTIAGKSYEQYF

clone_size: .
j_call: TRBJ2-3
d_call: .
v_call: TRBV4-1
cdr3_nt: TGCGCCAGCAGCCATGGGCCTAGCACAGATACGCAGTATTTT
cdr3_aa: CASSHGPSTDTQYF

clone_size: .
j_call: TRBJ2-2
d_call: .
v_call: TRBV7-9
cdr3_nt: TGTGCCAGCAGCACTTCCACCGGGGAGCTGTTTTTT
cdr3_aa: CASSTSTGELFF

clone_size: .
j_call: TRBJ2-1
d_call: .
v_call: TRBV6-4
cdr3_nt: TGTGCCAGCAGTGACTCCCAGGGTTCCTACAATGAGCAGTTCTTC
cdr3_aa: CASSDSQGSYNEQFF

clone_size: .
j_call: TRBJ2-7
d_call: .
v_call: TRBV7-9
cdr3_nt: TGTGCCAGCAGCGGTGGGGGAGATAGCTCCTACGAGCAGTACTTC
cdr3_aa: CASSGGGDSSYEQYF

clone_size: .
j_call: TRBJ1-2
d_call: .
v_call: TRBV7-9
cdr3_nt: .
cdr3_aa: CASSPSGPALGYTF

clone_size: few
j_call: TRBJ1-2
d_call: .
v_call: TRBV4-1
cdr3_nt: TGCGCCAGCAGCCCCGGAGCAGGCTACACCTTC
cdr3_aa: CASSPGAGYTF

clone_size: .
j_call: TRBJ1-2
d_call: TRBD1
v_call: TRBV7-9
cdr3_nt: TGTGCCAGCAGCTTAGCGCAGGGGGCATACTATGGCTACACCTTC
cdr3_aa: CASSLAQGAYYGYTF

clone_size: .
j_call: TRBJ1-1
d_call: TRBD1
v_call: TRBV13
cdr3_nt: TGTGCCAGCAGCTCCACCTTAGGGGGCGCGGGGAACACTGAAGCTTTCTTT
cdr3_aa: CASSSTLGGAGNTEAFF

clone_size: .
j_call: TRBJ2-1
d_call: .
v_call: TRBV27
cdr3_nt: TGTGCCAGCAGTTTACCCCGAGGGGGGGGGAATGAGCAGTTCTTC
cdr3_aa: CASSLPRGGGNEQFF

clone_size: once
j_call: TRBJ2-7
d_call: TRBD2
v_call: TRBV4-3
cdr3_nt: TGCGCCAGCAGCCAAGGCCCGGGGGGCTCCTACGAGCAGTACTTC
cdr3_aa: CASSQGPGGSYEQYF

clone_size: .
j_call: TRBJ1-1
d_call: .
v_call: TRBV19
cdr3_nt: TGTGCCAGTAGTTCTTGGACATGGAGGATGAACACTGAAGCTTTCTTT
cdr3_aa: CASSSWTWRMNTEAFF

clone_size: .
j_call: TRBJ2-3
d_call: .
v_call: TRBV28
cdr3_nt: TGTGCCAGCAGTACCCATCTTAGGGCGGATACGCAGTATTTT
cdr3_aa: CASSTHLRADTQYF

clone_size: .
j_call: TRBJ2-1
d_call: .
v_call: TRBV29-1
cdr3_nt: TGCAGCGTTGAAGAAAGGCTAGTAGCTTACAATGAGCAGTTCTTC
cdr3_aa: CSVEERLVAYNEQFF

clone_size: .
j_call: TRBJ2-7
d_call: .
v_call: TRBV7-9
cdr3_nt: TGTGCCAGCAGCCAAGGCGGACAGAGCTCCTACGAGCAGTACTTC
cdr3_aa: CASSQGGQSSYEQYF

clone_size: .
j_call: TRBJ1-5
d_call: TRBD1
v_call: TRBV7-8
cdr3_nt: TGTGCCAGCAGCTTAAGTTTCAGGGGGCTATATCAGCCCCAGCATTTT
cdr3_aa: CASSLSFRGLYQPQHF

clone_size: .
j_call: TRBJ1-3
d_call: .
v_call: TRBV28
cdr3_nt: TGTGCCAGCAGTCCATTACCAATAGGAAACACCATATATTTT
cdr3_aa: CASSPLPIGNTIYF

clone_size: once
j_call: TRBJ2-2
d_call: .
v_call: TRBV27
cdr3_nt: TGTGCCAGCAGTTTATTTAGCCCCGGGGAGCTGTTTTTT
cdr3_aa: CASSLFSPGELFF

clone_size: .
j_call: TRBJ2-2
d_call: .
v_call: TRBV7-2
cdr3_nt: TGTGCCAGCGCGGCTTTACAGGGAATCGGTGGGACCGGGGAGCTGTTTTTT
cdr3_aa: CASAALQGIGGTGELFF

clone_size: .
j_call: TRBJ2-7
d_call: .
v_call: TRBV4-2
cdr3_nt: TGTGCCAGCAGCCCTGGACTGATTTACGAGCAGTACTTC
cdr3_aa: CASSPGLIYEQYF

clone_size: once
j_call: TRBJ2-1
d_call: .
v_call: TRBV27
cdr3_nt: TGTGCCAGCAGTATCGGGCCGGCTGCGGGGGCTAATGAGCAGTTCTTC
cdr3_aa: CASSIGPAAGANEQFF

clone_size: .
j_call: TRBJ2-5
d_call: .
v_call: TRBV5-3
cdr3_nt: TGTGCCAGAAGCTTGGACCAAGAGACCCAGTACTTC
cdr3_aa: CARSLDQETQYF